The clone carrying this T cell receptor beta chain was counted once. What it binds is not known. The record originates from a study of PD-1 blockade in classical Hodgkin lymphoma. Sequenced by immunoSEQ multiplex PCR; TCRdb stores in-frame clones only, minus some. The sample carries about 30,000 clones, 60% to 85% recorded once. General study results and limits: The study found complete responders had baseline diversity similar to newly diagnosed patients. The authors have not defined what causes the repertoire differences, possibly disease activity or prior therapy.

Each of the patients experienced relapse following autologous stem cell transplantation, and their brentuximab vedotin exposure differed. This sequence was found in a human donor with classical Hodgkin lymphoma. The sequencing used peripheral blood mononuclear cells (PBMCs), collected before the second cycle of nivolumab.

The CDR3 nucleotides read TGTGCCAGTAGAGAGGACGGAACGACTGAAGCTTTCTTT. This gives the protein CASREDGTTEAFF. The gene calls are TRBV19 and TRBJ1-1, with D unclear. Germline loops: CDR1 LNHDA, CDR2 SQIVND (reference sequence). This CDR3 has 13 residues. Trimming pared 6 bases from V and 5 bases from J, leaving 13 bases between.